A single sample gave rise to the 32 T cell receptor beta chains below, sequenced in a study of T cell repertoires in cytomegalovirus infection. TCRdb passed the reads through MiXCR, listing each CDR3 protein once. The sample contains some 150,000 distinct CDR3 sequences, around 22% of which appear only once. Sequencing input: PBMCs. These receptors were obtained from a human donor in good health (CMV status not recorded). Some clones in this sample may be carry-over from other donors' samples.

The rearrangement links TRBV29-1 to TRBJ2-2; D ambiguous. Germline V gives CDR1 SQVTM, CDR2 ANQGSEA. The germline V and J ends were trimmed by 6 bases and 7 bases, with 9 bases remaining between them. This CDR3 region has 11 residues. For the CDR3, the DNA is TGCAGCGTCGCTCTCGGCGGGGAGCTGTTTTTT. Its translation: CSVALGGELFF.

Worth noting for this clonotype: Relative to the germline gene, one junction end is altered; a read error may explain this. The chain recombines TRBV20-1 with TRBJ2-1; a weak D match, TRBD1 (5 bases). Looked up from germline, CDR1 is DFQATT and CDR2 is SNEGSKA (reference sequence). The CDR3 has 16 residues. The CDR3 nucleotides are TGCAGTGCTAGGGGTGTTGGGCGGTGGGGCCGAAATGAGCAGTTCTTT. Translated, it gives CSARGVGRWGRNEQFF.

This clonotype was counted at least ten times. The chain couples TRBV27 to TRBJ1-1; unclear D gene. Germline V gene sequence: CDR1 MNHEY, CDR2 SMNVEV (reference sequence). V lost 6 bases to trimming and J lost 2 bases, with 10 bases between them. The CDR3 spans 13 residues. The CDR3 sequence: CASSLRGNTEAFF. The CDR3, as DNA: TGTGCCAGCAGCCTCCGGGGTAACACTGAAGCTTTCTTT.

The table lists this clonotype with a few counts. The chain carries TRBV5-4 and TRBJ2-2; 7 bases are shared with TRBD1. Trimming cost V 0 bases and J 4 bases; bases outside gene matches: 0. The CDR3 sequence is 14 residues long. Germline CDR1 SGHNT, CDR2 YYREEE (reference sequence). The CDR3 bases are TGTGCCAGCAGCTTGGGGGACAGCACCGGGGAGCTGTTTTTT. Encoded protein: CASSLGDSTGELFF.

The chain recombines TRBV5-1 with TRBJ2-1; 7 nucleotides agree with TRBD2. Germline V lookup: CDR1 SGHRS, CDR2 YFSETQ. Losses at the gene ends were 3 bases for V and 5 bases for J; bases not matched to a gene: 11. CDR3 size: 16 residues. The CDR3 region is CASSSGGLQRDNEQFF. In nucleotides, the CDR3 is TGCGCCAGCAGCTCGGGGGGTTTGCAGCGGGACAATGAGCAGTTCTTC.

This chain links TRBV12-3 or TRBV12-4 with TRBJ2-7; tentative D call: TRBD1 (5 bases). The CDR3 is 13 amino acids. Between the trimmed V and J ends, which lost 10 bases and 3 bases, there was a span of 16 bases. The CDR3 loop is CATTTAGLYEQYF. CDR3 DNA: TGTGCCACCACGACGGCAGGGCTCTACGAGCAGTACTTC.

V and J are TRBV19 and TRBJ1-5; D remains ambiguous. The germline gives CDR1 LNHDA, CDR2 SQIVND (reference sequence). Between the trimmed V and J ends, which lost 2 bases and 4 bases, there was a span of 6 bases. The CDR3 extends over 13 amino acids. CDR3 in amino acids: CASSISGNQPQHF. The CDR3 bases are TGTGCCAGTAGTATATCCGGGAATCAGCCCCAGCATTTT.

This clonotype was observed many times. This chain links TRBV7-2 with TRBJ2-4; D ambiguous. The CDR3 covers 14 residues. V lost 5 bases and J 3 bases, leaving 11 bases between the germline ends. Looked up from germline, CDR1 is SGHTA and CDR2 is FQGNSA. The CDR3 spells CASSVGWGKNIQYF. The DNA of the CDR3 is TGTGCCAGCAGCGTGGGTTGGGGCAAAAACATTCAGTACTTC.

This clonotype turned up a few times. V is TRBV4-1 and J is TRBJ1-4, with a possible D match to TRBD1 (5 bases). This CDR3 region has 17 residues. Germline V gene data show CDR1 as MGHRA and CDR2 as YSYEKL. The V end lost 8 bases, the J end lost 5 bases, and 24 bases lay between the germline ends. The CDR3 loop reads CASAGLGLPLGNEKLFF. DNA of the CDR3: TGCGCCAGCGCAGGCCTGGGACTGCCTCTAGGGAATGAAAAACTGTTTTTT.

This clonotype occurred many times. The chain combines TRBV20-1 with TRBJ2-3; D remains unclear. V gave up 2 bases and J gave up 0 bases, with 15 bases separating them. The germline gives CDR1 DFQATT, CDR2 SNEGSKA (reference sequence). The CDR3 has 16 residues. The CDR3 DNA is TGCAGTGCTAGACCGCTGCTAGGTCCTAGCACAGATACGCAGTATTTT. This codes for CSARPLLGPSTDTQYF.

This clonotype showed up many times. The chain couples TRBV7-2 to TRBJ2-1; 8 nucleotides agree with TRBD2. J was trimmed by 3 bases and V by 0 bases; bases with no gene match: 4. This CDR3 comprises 16 residues. Germline V gene sequence: CDR1 SGHTA, CDR2 FQGNSA. CDR3 nucleotides: TGTGCCAGCAGCTTAGCTGTAGGGACTAGCTACAATGAGCAGTTCTTC. As protein: CASSLAVGTSYNEQFF.

This clonotype was recorded a few times. The gene calls are TRBV7-9 and TRBJ1-2, with TRBD1 matching over 8 bases. CDR3 length: 16 amino acids. Germline-derived CDR1 and CDR2 are SEHNR and FQNEAQ (reference sequence). Trimming took 0 bases from V and 1 from J; bases not matched to a gene: 4. The CDR3 is CASSLARTGINYGYTF. The CDR3 region has the DNA TGTGCCAGCAGCTTAGCGCGGACAGGGATTAACTATGGCTACACCTTC.

In its sample, this clonotype was seen a few times. The CDR3 DNA sequence: TGTGCCAGCAACGACAGGGTGAGAGGCTACACCTTC. Translating gives CASNDRVRGYTF. This rearrangement joins TRBV28 to TRBJ1-2; 7 nucleotides agree with TRBD1. There are 12 residues in the CDR3. V lost 7 bases and J lost 8; bases outside the gene matches: 7. Germline-derived CDR1 and CDR2 are MDHEN and SYDVKM.

For this clonotype: A single base separates this from a much larger clone, so it may be a read error. The chain uses TRBV7-8 and TRBJ2-5, with 7 bases matching TRBD2. V lost 2 bases and J lost 5; bases outside the gene matches: 11. The germline V gene encodes CDR1 SGHVS and CDR2 FQNEAQ. The CDR3 extends over 16 amino acids. The CDR3 DNA reads TGTGCCAGCAGCTTAAGGGCGGGGAGGGCAGGGGAGACCCAGTACTTC. Protein sequence: CASSLRAGRAGETQYF.

The chain links TRBV19 to TRBJ2-5; maybe TRBD2 (5 bases). Between the trimmed V and J ends, which lost 4 bases and 4 bases, there was a span of 13 bases. The CDR3 has 14 amino acids. Germline CDR1 reads LNHDA; CDR2 reads SQIVND (reference sequence). The chain's CDR3 is CASSNSAGRETQYF. The CDR3 DNA reads as TGTGCCAGTAGTAACTCGGCGGGTCGAGAGACCCAGTACTTC.

This chain joins TRBV6-2 or TRBV6-3 and TRBJ1-1; TRBD1 aligns across 9 bases. CDR3 length: 16 amino acids. The germline V gene has CDR1 MNHEY and CDR2 SVGEGT. The V gene end was trimmed by 5 bases and the J gene end by 0 bases; junction bases not matched to a gene: 7. This chain's CDR3 is CASSTRQGGMNTEAFF. For the CDR3, the DNA is TGTGCCAGCAGTACCCGACAGGGGGGCATGAACACTGAAGCTTTCTTT.

V gene TRBV28 combines with J gene TRBJ2-7; 11 bases map to TRBD2. V dropped 6 bases and J dropped 2; count of bases not matched to a gene: 6. This CDR3 is built from 15 residues. CDR1 is MDHEN and CDR2 is SYDVKM in the germline V gene. CDR3 coding DNA: TGTGCCAGCAGCCAACCGGGACTAGCGGCCTACGAGCAGTACTTC. Its translation is CASSQPGLAAYEQYF.

Only a few counts were recorded for this clonotype. The V and J genes are TRBV4-1 and TRBJ2-5, with 8 bases that match TRBD2. With 3 bases clipped from V and 5 bases from J, the junction kept 8 bases outside the gene matches. CDR1 MGHRA and CDR2 YSYEKL come from the germline V gene. The CDR3 runs 15 residues. The CDR3 coding sequence is TGCGCCAGCAGCCAGGATACCACTAGCGGTGAGACCCAGTACTTC. This encodes CASSQDTTSGETQYF.

This clonotype was found many times. This chain joins TRBV7-2 and TRBJ2-3; D is unresolved. The V and J ends lost 4 bases and 5 bases respectively, with 7 bases between them. The CDR3 is 12 amino acids. Germline V gene sequence: CDR1 SGHTA, CDR2 FQGNSA. The CDR3, as DNA: TGTGCCAGCAGCTGGGCCCAAGATACGCAGTATTTT. Its protein is CASSWAQDTQYF. Using reference TRBV7-2 and TRBJ2-3 for the parts outside the CDR3, the full variable domain is GAGVSQSPSNKVTEKGKDVELRCDPISGHTALYWYRQSLGQGLEFLIYFQGNSAPDKSGLPSDRFSAERTGGSVSTLTIQRTQQEDSAVYLCASSWAQDTQYFGPGTRLTVL.

This CDR3 reads CATSRDARGHEQYF. In DNA form, the CDR3 reads TGTGCCACCAGCAGAGACGCCCGGGGACACGAGCAGTACTTC. This rearrangement joins TRBV15 to TRBJ2-7; D tentatively fits TRBD1 or TRBD2 (5 bases each). The V end lost 0 bases, the J end lost 5 bases, and 11 bases lay between the germline ends. CDR3 size: 14 residues. CDR1 and CDR2 (germline): LNHNV, YYDKDF (reference sequence).

The chain recombines TRBV12-3 or TRBV12-4 with TRBJ1-2; D gene ambiguous. Trimming removed 0 bases from V and 4 bases from J, with 12 bases in between. This CDR3 spans 15 amino acids. This CDR3 reads CASSLALGRGYGYTF. The DNA of the CDR3 is TGTGCCAGCAGTTTAGCTCTAGGGAGAGGCTATGGCTACACCTTC.

This clonotype appeared many times. V and J are TRBV7-2 and TRBJ2-7, with 12 nucleotides matching TRBD2. The ends lost 1 base at V and 3 bases at J; junction bases unmatched: 1. In germline, CDR1 is SGHTA, CDR2 FQGNSA. There are 15 residues in the CDR3. The CDR3, as DNA: TGTGCCAGCAGCTTAGGGACTAGCGGGATCTACGAGCAGTACTTC. As protein: CASSLGTSGIYEQYF.

Note on this clonotype: A clone one base away is much larger, so this may be a read error. The chain's CDR3 is CASSYPFVEQYF. Written as DNA, the CDR3 is TGTGCCAGCAGCTACCCTTTCGTGGAGCAGTACTTC. The V call is TRBV7-2, the J call TRBJ2-7; no reliable D call. CDR3 length: 12 residues. CDR1 and CDR2 from the germline V gene are SGHTA and FQGNSA. V was clipped by 4 bases and J by 7 bases, with 11 bases between them. Together with reference TRBV7-2 and TRBJ2-7, the CDR3 gives the full variable domain: GAGVSQSPSNKVTEKGKDVELRCDPISGHTALYWYRQSLGQGLEFLIYFQGNSAPDKSGLPSDRFSAERTGGSVSTLTIQRTQQEDSAVYLCASSYPFVEQYFGPGTRLTVT.

This clonotype occurred many times. This chain connects TRBV7-2 to TRBJ2-5; TRBD1 matches at 8 bases. Germline V gene data show CDR1 as SGHTA and CDR2 as FQGNSA. The CDR3 contains 14 residues. Unmatched junction bases numbered 4, after V lost 3 bases and J lost 4 bases. The CDR3 nucleotides are TGTGCCAGCAGCTTGCGGCAGGGGGCAGAGACCCAGTACTTC. This translates into CASSLRQGAETQYF.

This clonotype was counted at least ten times. The V gene is TRBV7-9, the J gene TRBJ2-2, with no clear D. This CDR3 has 11 amino acids. V was pared by 11 bases and J by 3 bases, with 7 bases between. Germline assignment: CDR1 SEHNR and CDR2 FQNEAQ (reference sequence). CDR3 protein: CASTYTGELFF. The CDR3 DNA is TGTGCCTCCACCTACACCGGGGAGCTGTTTTTT.

The CDR3 protein is CASSIRDSTYEQYF. In nucleotides, the CDR3 is TGTGCCAGTAGTATCCGGGACAGCACCTACGAGCAGTACTTC. This rearrangement joins TRBV19 to TRBJ2-7; 7 nucleotides match TRBD1. This CDR3 contains 14 residues. Germline loops: CDR1 LNHDA, CDR2 SQIVND (reference sequence). Trimming removed 3 bases from V and 2 bases from J; junction bases left unmatched: 4.

There are many counts of this clonotype. DNA of the CDR3: TGTGCCAGCAGCTTGGTAGCGCAGCTCTCCTACAATGAGCAGTTCTTC. This codes for CASSLVAQLSYNEQFF. This rearrangement joins TRBV7-3 to TRBJ2-1, with a possible D match to TRBD2 (5 bases). The germline V and J ends were trimmed by 3 bases and 0 bases, with 12 bases remaining between them. Per the germline V gene, CDR1 is SGHTA and CDR2 is FQGTGA. CDR3 length: 16 amino acids. The complete variable domain, with remaining parts taken from reference TRBV7-3 and TRBJ2-1, reads GAGVSQTPSNKVTEKGKYVELRCDPISGHTALYWYRQSLGQGPEFLIYFQGTGAADDSGLPNDRFFAVRPEGSVSTLKIQRTERGDSAVYLCASSLVAQLSYNEQFFGPGTRLTVL.

As to this clonotype: Possible read error: a much larger clone is one base away. This chain uses TRBV7-2 with TRBJ2-7; no clear D. The CDR3 sequence is 14 residues long. Germline loops: CDR1 SGHTA, CDR2 FQGNSA. Trimming stripped 1 base from V and 3 bases from J, with 10 bases between. The CDR3 spells CASSLVRVYYEQYF. The CDR3 bases are TGTGCCAGCAGCTTAGTTAGGGTTTACTACGAGCAGTACTTC.

With regard to this clonotype: At one of its ends the junction is not consistent with the germline gene, which may arise from a read error. The chain combines TRBV9 with TRBJ1-2; D is unclear. The CDR3 is 12 residues long. Germline CDR1 and CDR2: SGDLS and YYNGEE. CDR3 bases: TGTGTCAGCAGCGTAGTTGCGTACGGCTACACCTTC. It yields the protein CVSSVVAYGYTF.

This clonotype was recorded at least ten times. The chain uses TRBV7-2 and TRBJ2-7, with D maybe TRBD1 (6 bases). The CDR3 extends over 15 amino acids. V lost 4 bases and J 0 bases, leaving 13 bases between the germline ends. CDR1 is SGHTA, CDR2 FQGNSA, per germline. The CDR3 DNA is TGTGCCAGCAGCTCCCGGGACACCGCCTCCTACGAGCAGTACTTC. Protein sequence: CASSSRDTASYEQYF.

The sample holds a few counts of this clonotype. This chain links TRBV24-1 with TRBJ2-1; 13 bases match TRBD2. J lost 3 bases, V lost 3 bases, and 4 bases had no gene match. The CDR3 contains 17 residues. Per germline, CDR1 KGHDR and CDR2 SFDVKD. The CDR3 bases are TGTGCCACCAGTGATCCAGGACTAGCGGGAGACTACAATGAGCAGTTCTTC. Its translation is CATSDPGLAGDYNEQFF.

This clonotype was detected ten times or more. J is TRBJ2-4 and V is TRBV7-2; D is tentatively TRBD1 or TRBD2 (6 bases each). The ends were cut back, 2 bases at V and 7 bases at J, with 18 bases in the middle. The V gene's germline CDR1 is SGHTA and CDR2 FQGNSA. The CDR3 extends over 16 amino acids. CDR3 loop: CASSLQPGPGANIQYF. As DNA, the CDR3 is TGTGCCAGCAGCTTACAACCTGGCCCGGGGGCGAACATTCAGTACTTC.